The following is a T cell receptor beta chain sequence with its context. The data were obtained in a study of blood T cell repertoires in COVID-19. Overall study: Specimens from acute and convalescent COVID-19 originated in the United States, Italy and Spain. Sources were T cells, B-cell-depleted T cells, or PBMCs; the material itself was cDNA or gDNA.

How the authors handled the data: Scientists estimated how many nucleated cells there were by amplifying reference gene primers. Generated by immunoSEQ multiplex PCR, the TCRdb table keeps only in-frame clones and is missing some. The V and J calls and clone size are taken from that table; D and trimming were inferred from the DNA. This table has just over 15,000 clones, approximately 83% appearing once. Germline loops: CDR1 LGHDT, CDR2 YNNKEL (reference sequence). Trimming stripped 10 bases from V and 4 bases from J, with 10 bases between. The CDR3 is 11 residues long. The sequence came from a human donor in a cohort sampled during active COVID-19. The sequenced sample consisted of peripheral blood. V is TRBV3-1 (or the pseudogene TRBV3-2) and J is TRBJ1-2; possibly TRBD1 for D (6 bases). The CDR3 DNA reads as TGTGCCACACAGGGATCCTATGGCTACACCTTC. Encoded protein: CATQGSYGYTF.